These 10 T cell receptor beta chains were sequenced from one sample in a study of identical twins. TCRdb reprocessed the 5' RACE reads via MiXCR and lists one record per CDR3 protein. The data contain about 1.7 million distinct CDR3 sequences, about 30% of them seen just once; the ten biggest clones take up about 0.27%. The specimen was cord blood. These receptors were taken from a newborn girl in good health.

The CDR3 DNA sequence: TGCAGCGTTGAAGATCCAGGAACGGGGGAGACCCAGTACTTC. Protein sequence: CSVEDPGTGETQYF. The chain joins TRBV29-1 to TRBJ2-5; D is perhaps TRBD2 (5 bases). The CDR3 extends over 14 amino acids. Trimming pared 0 bases from V and 5 bases from J, leaving 13 bases between. Per germline, CDR1 SQVTM and CDR2 ANQGSEA.

As regards this clonotype: A read error may be the cause here, since a much bigger clone is one base away. This chain links TRBV5-1 with TRBJ2-3, with a tentative D call TRBD1 (5 bases). The CDR3 covers 14 residues. Germline V lookup: CDR1 SGHRS, CDR2 YFSETQ. The CDR3 region is CASSFDSPTDPQYF. As DNA, the CDR3 is TGCGCCAGCAGCTTCGACAGCCCCACAGATCCGCAGTATTTT.

This clonotype was counted ten times or more. This chain links TRBV10-3 with TRBJ2-7, with TRBD2 matching over 10 bases. Trimming cost V 4 bases and J 0 bases; bases outside gene matches: 0. CDR3 length: 14 residues. CDR1 and CDR2 from the germline V gene are ENHRY and SYGVKD. CDR3 coding DNA: TGTGCCATCAGTGCTAGCGGGAGCTCCTACGAGCAGTACTTC. Translating gives CAISASGSSYEQYF.

This clonotype was seen a handful of times. This chain joins TRBV2 and TRBJ1-1, with 8 bases aligning to TRBD1. Per germline, CDR1 SNHLY and CDR2 FYNNEI. The CDR3 consists of 13 residues. The trim removed 8 bases at V and 1 base at J, leaving 3 bases unmatched. DNA for the CDR3: TGTGCCAGCTGGGGACAGGCGAACACTGAAGCTTTCTTT. Residues: CASWGQANTEAFF.

The chain has TRBV7-9 and TRBJ2-7; D is unresolved. CDR1 and CDR2 (germline): SEHNR, FQNEAQ (reference sequence). Between the trimmed V and J ends, which lost 4 bases and 5 bases, there was a span of 24 bases. The CDR3 spans 17 residues. The CDR3 DNA sequence: TGTGCCAGCAGCTCAGAGAGCTTCGTTGGTCCTTCCAACGAGCAGTACTTC. This sequence encodes CASSSESFVGPSNEQYF.

In its sample, this clonotype was seen a few times. The rearrangement uses TRBV11-3 and TRBJ2-1; D possibly uses TRBD1 or TRBD2 (5 bases each). Trimming cost V 5 bases and J 8 bases, with 13 bases left between them. Germline loops: CDR1 SGHNT, CDR2 YENEEA. The length of the CDR3 is 13 residues. CDR3 protein: CASSPEGIDEQFF. As DNA, the CDR3 is TGTGCCAGCAGCCCCGAGGGGATCGATGAGCAGTTCTTC.

The chain links TRBV5-5 to TRBJ2-1; D may correspond to TRBD1 or TRBD2 (5 bases each). Germline-derived CDR1 and CDR2 are SGHKS and YYEKEE (reference sequence). Trimming left V 4 bases short and J 3 bases short, with 17 bases between. CDR3 length: 16 residues. CDR3 loop: CASSAPRGLVYNEQFF. The CDR3 coding sequence is TGTGCCAGCAGCGCCCCTCGGGGCCTAGTCTACAATGAGCAGTTCTTC.

This clonotype was detected once. This chain joins TRBV30 and TRBJ1-4; D is undetermined. The ends were cut back, 0 bases at V and 8 bases at J, with 10 bases in the middle. This CDR3 spans 13 amino acids. Germline values: CDR1 GTSNPN, CDR2 SVGIG (reference sequence). As DNA, the CDR3 is TGTGCCTGGAGTGTACAAGGGCCGGAAAAACTGTTTTTT. It codes for CAWSVQGPEKLFF.

The V and J genes are TRBV4-2 and TRBJ2-1; possible D gene TRBD2, 5 bases. Germline values: CDR1 LGHNA, CDR2 YNFKEQ. Trimming removed 0 bases at V and 3 bases at J, with 12 bases between. The CDR3 sequence is 16 residues long. Here the CDR3 DNA reads TGTGCCAGCAGCCAAGAAGGTAGCGATGTCTACAATGAGCAGTTCTTC. Protein product: CASSQEGSDVYNEQFF.

The chain uses TRBV12-3 or TRBV12-4 and TRBJ2-2; the D is unclear. Trimming took 7 bases from V and 2 from J, leaving 11 bases between them. The CDR3 has 14 residues. CDR3 in DNA: TGTGCCAGCATCTTAGGACCCAACACCGGGGAGCTGTTTTTT. This encodes CASILGPNTGELFF.